This T cell receptor (beta chain) derives from a study of Graves' ophthalmopathy and Graves' hyperthyroidism. Study context: No ophthalmopathy within 18 months of follow-up signified stable hyperthyroidism.

Participants with hyperthyroidism, aged 18 to 65, were newly diagnosed with under 2 months' duration. General study findings and limits: The model forecast ophthalmopathy progression, reaching around 70% sensitivity and around 73% specificity. In separating ophthalmopathy from stable hyperthyroidism, a 13-signature model achieved less than 90% sensitivity and around 80% specificity.

RNA transcripts yielded amplified TCR beta CDR3 regions. The authors performed first-round RT-PCR with HTBI primers and then a second-round multiplex PCR. TCRdb reprocessed the multiplex PCR reads with MiXCR, giving one entry per CDR3 protein. The data show around 1.1 million distinct CDR3 sequences, with roughly two fifths seen just once and 8.5% to 14% held by the top ten. In its sample, this clonotype was seen many times. Its antigen remains unidentified. The CDR3 has 17 residues. Germline CDR1 is SEHNR and CDR2 is FQNEAQ (reference sequence). The V segment lost 6 bases and the J segment 10 bases; nucleotides outside the gene matches: 20.

The clonotype originates from an adult man with Graves' hyperthyroidism. The chain is built from TRBV7-9 and TRBJ1-4, with 7 bases matching TRBD1. Sequencing was done on a sample of peripheral blood or thyroid tissue (not recorded which). CDR3 bases: TGTGCCAGCAGTTTGAGCGGGTTGAGTGAACGGGACAGAAAACTGTTTTTT. Protein sequence: CASSLSGLSERDRKLFF.